What follows are 31 T cell receptor beta chains derived from one specimen sequenced in a study of blood T cell dynamics during melanoma immunotherapy (dated by TCRdb to about 2020). Explained via the paper, the time point label denotes: week 3, after first cycle of checkpoint inhibitor. Receptor amplification or capture employed the immunoSEQ multiplex PCR assay. TCRdb's version of the immuneACCESS table is confined to in-frame rearrangements and falls short of the full clone set. An unresolved V gene accounts for under half of the shortfall where checked; the remainder is of unknown origin. The sample includes about 11,000 clones, with approximately 89% observed a single time. The ten largest clones capture less than 25% of the sample. Sequencing was performed on blood, taken from a patient treated with checkpoint blockade. The source of these receptors is a human donor with melanoma.

The chain recombines TRBV5-1 with TRBJ2-7; the D gene is possibly TRBD1 (5 bases). Germline CDR1 reads SGHRS; CDR2 reads YFSETQ. The V gene lost 4 bases and the J gene lost 2 bases, with 10 bases spanning the gap. The CDR3 is 13 amino acids. CDR3: CASSTTAPYEQYF. CDR3 nucleotides: TGCGCCAGCAGCACGACAGCCCCCTACGAGCAGTACTTC.

V gene TRBV27 combines with J gene TRBJ2-7; TRBD2 matches 7 bases. Per the germline V gene, CDR1 is MNHEY and CDR2 is SMNVEV (reference sequence). V lost 2 bases and J lost 4; bases outside the gene matches: 2. The CDR3 sequence is 13 residues long. DNA for the CDR3: TGTGCCAGCAGTTTAGCCGGGGGGTACGAGCAGTACTTC. Protein sequence: CASSLAGGYEQYF.

The chain links TRBV27 to TRBJ2-3, with 7 bases fitting TRBD1. With V trimmed by 2 bases and J by 0 bases, 8 bases remained unmatched. CDR3 size: 17 residues. Per germline, CDR1 MNHEY and CDR2 SMNVEV (reference sequence). The CDR3 sequence: CASSLGEGQPSTDTQYF. The DNA of the CDR3 is TGTGCCAGCAGTTTAGGCGAGGGACAGCCTAGCACAGATACGCAGTATTTT.

CDR3 sequence: CTTPTNTEAFF. In DNA form, the CDR3 reads TGCACTACCCCCACGAACACTGAAGCTTTCTTT. This chain uses TRBV20-1 with TRBJ1-1; D ambiguous. Germline CDR1 reads DFQATT; CDR2 reads SNEGSKA (reference sequence). CDR3 size: 11 residues.

The chain joins TRBV5-8 to TRBJ2-7; 9 bases fit TRBD1. The V gene's germline CDR1 is SGHTS and CDR2 YDEGEE. The CDR3 covers 13 residues. V lost 4 bases, J lost 9 bases, and 8 bases stayed unmatched. CDR3 amino acids: CASSPRTGVVQYF. Here the CDR3 DNA reads TGTGCCAGCAGCCCCCGGACAGGGGTGGTGCAGTACTTC.

The rearrangement uses TRBV5-8 and TRBJ1-4, with 9 bases fitting TRBD1. Germline V gives CDR1 SGHTS, CDR2 YDEGEE. The CDR3 has 14 amino acids. The V gene end was trimmed by 4 bases and the J gene end by 8 bases; junction bases not matched to a gene: 6. CDR3 region: CASSPGQGGEKLFF. CDR3 nucleotide sequence: TGTGCCAGCAGCCCGGGACAGGGTGGGGAAAAACTGTTTTTT.

This sequence joins TRBV6-1 and TRBJ2-7; tentatively, D is TRBD2 (6 bases). This CDR3 spans 15 amino acids. Germline-derived CDR1 and CDR2 are MNHNS and SASEGT. The V gene lost 4 bases and the J gene lost 6 bases, with 19 bases spanning the gap. CDR3 bases: TGTGCCAGCAGTGCGCGTAGCGGAAACCCCCTCGAGCAGTACTTC. Its protein product is CASSARSGNPLEQYF.

The rearrangement links TRBV28 to TRBJ1-2; maybe TRBD1 (5 bases). V dropped 7 bases and J dropped 5 bases, with 20 bases sitting between them. In germline, CDR1 is MDHEN, CDR2 SYDVKM. This CDR3 comprises 15 residues. CDR3 nucleotides: TGTGCCAGCACCCTTTATCCCGCCAGGGCGTATGGCTACACCTTC. It is translated as CASTLYPARAYGYTF.

The CDR3 region is CASGPNRVPSGEQYF. CDR3 coding DNA: TGCGCCAGCGGACCCAACAGGGTTCCTTCGGGCGAGCAGTACTTC. The chain employs TRBV5-1 and TRBJ2-7; perhaps TRBD1 as D (6 bases). Germline V lookup: CDR1 SGHRS, CDR2 YFSETQ. V was clipped by 7 bases and J by 6 bases, with 23 bases between them. The CDR3 runs to 15 residues.

V gene TRBV6-5 combines with J gene TRBJ2-1, with a weak D call TRBD2 (6 bases). The CDR3 spans 15 residues. Germline V gives CDR1 MNHEY, CDR2 SVGAGI. V was pared by 5 bases and J by 4 bases, with 15 bases between. CDR3 in DNA: TGTGCCAGCAGTATGGGGAGGTCGGCATACAATGAGCAGTTCTTC. Encoded protein: CASSMGRSAYNEQFF.

The rearrangement links TRBV5-1 to TRBJ2-2, with D unresolved. Germline CDR1 SGHRS, CDR2 YFSETQ. The CDR3 has 13 residues. Deletions cut 0 bases from V and 3 bases from J, with 3 bases between. The CDR3 loop is CASSLGDTGELFF. DNA for the CDR3: TGCGCCAGCAGCTTGGGGGACACCGGGGAGCTGTTTTTT.

Only one count was recorded for this clone. The chain has TRBV29-1 and TRBJ2-1; perhaps TRBD2 as D (6 bases). Per the germline V gene, CDR1 is SQVTM and CDR2 is ANQGSEA. The CDR3 has 13 residues. The V gene lost 8 bases and the J gene lost 5 bases, with 16 bases spanning the gap. The CDR3 reads CSTEGLLNNEQFF. The CDR3 nucleotides are TGCAGCACGGAGGGACTTCTCAACAATGAGCAGTTCTTC.

The chain carries TRBV19 and TRBJ1-5; no reliable D call. Germline V gene data show CDR1 as LNHDA and CDR2 as SQIVND (reference sequence). This CDR3 region has 13 residues. With 5 bases removed from V and 2 bases from J, the gap between germline ends came to 7 bases. CDR3 bases: TGTGCCAGTAGTGCTCGGGGCAATCAGCCCCAGCATTTT. Protein product: CASSARGNQPQHF.

CDR3 in amino acids: CASSVDRGPSGNTIYF. The CDR3 DNA is TGTGCCAGCAGCGTAGATCGGGGACCCTCTGGAAACACCATATATTTT. J is TRBJ1-3 and V is TRBV9; tentatively, D is TRBD1 (5 bases). The CDR3 contains 16 residues. Trimming cost V 0 bases and J 0 bases, with 10 bases left between them. The germline CDR1 and CDR2 sequences are SGDLS and YYNGEE. Supplemented by reference TRBV9 and TRBJ1-3, the full variable domain reads DSGVTQTPKHLITATGQRVTLRCSPRSGDLSVYWYQQSLDQGLQFLIQYYNGEERAKGNILERFSAQQFPDLHSELNLSSLELGDSALYFCASSVDRGPSGNTIYFGEGSWLTVV.

The V call is TRBV6-5, the J call TRBJ2-5; TRBD2 might be the D (5 bases). CDR3 length: 13 amino acids. Trimming pared 7 bases from V and 4 bases from J, leaving 13 bases between. The germline gives CDR1 MNHEY, CDR2 SVGAGI. CDR3 coding DNA: TGTGCCAGCACCTCGGGGTTAGCAGAGACCCAGTACTTC. Encoded protein: CASTSGLAETQYF.

The V call is TRBV2, the J call TRBJ2-1; 11 bases agree with TRBD1. The CDR3 has 18 amino acids. CDR1 and CDR2 (germline): SNHLY, FYNNEI. V lost 5 bases and J lost 6; bases outside the gene matches: 15. The CDR3 loop is CASSPGTGGGPGGNEQFF. CDR3 DNA: TGTGCCAGCAGTCCCGGGACAGGGGGTGGCCCAGGCGGCAATGAGCAGTTCTTC.

This chain connects TRBV9 to TRBJ1-1; D is ambiguous. The ends were cut back, 3 bases at V and 1 base at J, with 13 bases in the middle. The CDR3 extends over 15 amino acids. Germline assignment: CDR1 SGDLS and CDR2 YYNGEE. The CDR3 loop reads CASSAWGGANTEAFF. CDR3 coding DNA: TGTGCCAGCAGCGCCTGGGGAGGAGCGAACACTGAAGCTTTCTTT.

The chain recombines TRBV25-1 with TRBJ1-1; D gene ambiguous. The length of the CDR3 is 14 residues. V was shortened by 7 bases and J by 0 bases, with 12 bases between the two germline ends. CDR1 and CDR2 (germline): MGHDK, SYGVNS. The CDR3 region has the DNA TGTGCCAGCAAGGGAACATCCATGAACACTGAAGCTTTCTTT. This codes for CASKGTSMNTEAFF.

The chain joins TRBV10-3 to TRBJ1-1; the D is unclear. The V gene's germline CDR1 is ENHRY and CDR2 SYGVKD. CDR3 length equals 14 residues. Trimming pared 10 bases from V and 1 base from J, leaving 16 bases between. The CDR3 nucleotides read TGTGCCACCAACCCCCATGGCCCGAACACTGAAGCTTTCTTT. This sequence encodes CATNPHGPNTEAFF.

This clone was detected only a few times. The chain uses TRBV27 and TRBJ2-7, with D perhaps TRBD2 (6 bases). The V end lost 3 bases, the J end lost 1 base, and 7 bases lay between the germline ends. This CDR3 comprises 13 residues. The germline V gene has CDR1 MNHEY and CDR2 SMNVEV (reference sequence). The CDR3: CASSFGRSYEQYF. The CDR3 DNA reads TGTGCCAGCAGTTTCGGGAGATCCTACGAGCAGTACTTC.

The chain uses TRBV19 and TRBJ1-4; no clear D gene. Germline CDR1 LNHDA, CDR2 SQIVND (reference sequence). This CDR3 contains 15 residues. Trimming took 1 base from V and 7 from J, leaving 13 bases between them. The CDR3 region is CASSIVAHRGEKLFF. CDR3 coding DNA: TGTGCCAGTAGTATAGTGGCCCACCGGGGTGAAAAACTGTTTTTT.

The chain uses TRBV2 and TRBJ2-1; 7 nucleotides match TRBD2. The CDR3 runs 13 residues. Germline CDR1 reads SNHLY; CDR2 reads FYNNEI. Unmatched junction bases numbered 2, after V lost 3 bases and J lost 6 bases. The CDR3 region is CASSDPSGNEQFF. In nucleotides, the CDR3 is TGTGCCAGCAGTGATCCTAGCGGCAATGAGCAGTTCTTC.

The V gene is TRBV10-3, the J gene TRBJ2-7, with 11 bases matching TRBD1. The J segment lost 4 bases and the V segment lost 10 bases, leaving 9 bases of the junction unmatched. The CDR3 has 14 residues. CDR1 ENHRY and CDR2 SYGVKD come from the germline V gene. CDR3 DNA sequence: TGTGCCAGCAACCGGGACAGGGGGAGGTACGAGCAGTACTTC. Translation: CASNRDRGRYEQYF.

V usage is TRBV2 and J usage is TRBJ2-7, with 7 positions matching TRBD2. Per the germline V gene, CDR1 is SNHLY and CDR2 is FYNNEI. This CDR3 spans 11 amino acids. V dropped 4 bases and J dropped 6; count of bases not matched to a gene: 0. The CDR3 DNA reads TGTGCCAGCAGTGGGGGGGGCGAGCAGTACTTC. Its protein is CASSGGGEQYF.

V usage is TRBV4-1 and J usage is TRBJ2-1; 14 positions agree with TRBD2. CDR1 MGHRA and CDR2 YSYEKL come from the germline V gene. Germline trimming cut 3 bases from V and 9 bases from J; bases unmatched to any gene: 7. The CDR3 spans 16 residues. Here the CDR3 DNA reads TGCGCCAGCAGCCACCACGGACTAGCGGGAGGTGCTGAGCAGTTCTTC. This codes for CASSHHGLAGGAEQFF.

The CDR3 sequence: CASSPGDGGQETQYF. The CDR3 region has the DNA TGTGCCAGCAGCCCAGGTGATGGTGGGCAAGAGACCCAGTACTTC. The rearrangement links TRBV5-4 to TRBJ2-5, with D uncertain. CDR1 is SGHNT and CDR2 is YYREEE in the germline V gene (reference sequence). Trimming pared 4 bases from V and 2 bases from J, leaving 15 bases between. The CDR3 is 15 residues long.

The chain joins TRBV4-1 to TRBJ2-3, with 8 nucleotides matching TRBD2. Germline V gene lookup returns CDR1 MGHRA and CDR2 YSYEKL. Germline trimming cut 4 bases from V and 2 bases from J; bases unmatched to any gene: 20. This CDR3 has 20 amino acids. CDR3 loop: CASSRAPAYALAVLTDTQYF. CDR3 sequence (DNA): TGCGCCAGCAGCCGGGCCCCCGCTTACGCACTAGCGGTCCTCACAGATACGCAGTATTTT.

The chain couples TRBV28 to TRBJ2-1; D is undetermined. CDR1 is MDHEN, CDR2 SYDVKM, per germline. This CDR3 is 13 amino acids long. V was trimmed by 5 bases and J by 5 bases, leaving 10 bases between them. The CDR3 is CASSPRINNEQFF. CDR3 nucleotide sequence: TGTGCCAGCAGTCCCCGGATCAACAATGAGCAGTTCTTC.

This clone came up a few times. The chain has TRBV7-8 and TRBJ1-5; 10 nucleotides line up with TRBD1. CDR3 length: 15 amino acids. The germline V gene has CDR1 SGHVS and CDR2 FQNEAQ. The junction had 2 bases not matched to a gene; V was cut back by 1 base and J by 5 bases. This CDR3 reads CASSLGGTGDQPQHF. The CDR3 DNA reads as TGTGCCAGCAGCTTAGGTGGGACAGGGGATCAGCCCCAGCATTTT.

The chain recombines TRBV29-1 with TRBJ2-5; D is possibly TRBD2 (6 bases). CDR1 is SQVTM, CDR2 ANQGSEA, per germline. This CDR3 spans 11 amino acids. The ends were cut back, 7 bases at V and 5 bases at J, with 11 bases in the middle. The CDR3 protein is CSASGDETQYF. The CDR3 coding sequence is TGCAGCGCCTCGGGGGATGAGACCCAGTACTTC. Supplemented by reference TRBV29-1 and TRBJ2-5, the full variable domain reads SAVISQKPSRDICQRGTSLTIQCQVDSQVTMMFWYRQQPGQSLTLIATANQGSEATYESGFVIDKFPISRPNLTFSTLTVSNMSPEDSSIYLCSASGDETQYFGPGTRLLVL.

V usage is TRBV7-2 and J usage is TRBJ2-7; TRBD1 matches 9 bases. CDR3 length: 15 amino acids. The ends lost 5 bases at V and 3 bases at J; junction bases unmatched: 8. Germline V gene data show CDR1 as SGHTA and CDR2 as FQGNSA. The CDR3 DNA reads TGTGCCAGCAGCCAGATGGGACAGGGTCGCTACGAGCAGTACTTC. Encoded protein: CASSQMGQGRYEQYF.